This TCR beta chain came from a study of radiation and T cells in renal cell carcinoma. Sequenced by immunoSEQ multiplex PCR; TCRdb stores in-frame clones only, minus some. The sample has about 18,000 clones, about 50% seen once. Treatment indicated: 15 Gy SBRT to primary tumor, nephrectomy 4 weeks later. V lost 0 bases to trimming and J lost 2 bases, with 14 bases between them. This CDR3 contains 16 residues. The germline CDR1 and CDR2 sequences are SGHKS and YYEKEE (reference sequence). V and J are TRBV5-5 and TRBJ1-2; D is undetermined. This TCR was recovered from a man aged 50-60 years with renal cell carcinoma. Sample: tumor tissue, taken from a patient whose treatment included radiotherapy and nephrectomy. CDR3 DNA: TGTGCCAGCAGCTTGGCCGGCAGCGAGTTAAACTATGGCTACACCTTC. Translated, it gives CASSLAGSELNYGYTF.